Here is one TCR beta chain with its context. What it recognizes is unknown. This sample is part of a study of shared clonotypes between healthy human individuals. Study results and limitations: Sampling was confined to blood; repertoires within tissues likely differ. Since donors were few, the genetic and exposure-history diversity represented was limited. Naive CD4 clonotypes were shared across several donors at roughly 5%.

The authors split each subset's genomic DNA evenly across several immunoSEQ plates. This table comes from immunoSEQ multiplex PCR, and its TCRdb copy is limited to in-frame clones, with some not included. The sample lists hundreds of thousands of clones, 97% occurring once. Sequences were obtained from naive CD4+ T cells sorted from blood. The subset is: CD45RA+ positively selected. This sequence was found in a woman aged 25 to 39 in good health.

CDR3 bases: TGTGCCAGCAGCCCCCTCGGAGATCAACTGCGGGAGCAGTACTTC. Protein: CASSPLGDQLREQYF. The chain links TRBV9 to TRBJ2-7, with unresolved D. This CDR3 has 15 residues. Per germline, CDR1 SGDLS and CDR2 YYNGEE. Trimming pared 4 bases from V and 7 bases from J, leaving 21 bases between.